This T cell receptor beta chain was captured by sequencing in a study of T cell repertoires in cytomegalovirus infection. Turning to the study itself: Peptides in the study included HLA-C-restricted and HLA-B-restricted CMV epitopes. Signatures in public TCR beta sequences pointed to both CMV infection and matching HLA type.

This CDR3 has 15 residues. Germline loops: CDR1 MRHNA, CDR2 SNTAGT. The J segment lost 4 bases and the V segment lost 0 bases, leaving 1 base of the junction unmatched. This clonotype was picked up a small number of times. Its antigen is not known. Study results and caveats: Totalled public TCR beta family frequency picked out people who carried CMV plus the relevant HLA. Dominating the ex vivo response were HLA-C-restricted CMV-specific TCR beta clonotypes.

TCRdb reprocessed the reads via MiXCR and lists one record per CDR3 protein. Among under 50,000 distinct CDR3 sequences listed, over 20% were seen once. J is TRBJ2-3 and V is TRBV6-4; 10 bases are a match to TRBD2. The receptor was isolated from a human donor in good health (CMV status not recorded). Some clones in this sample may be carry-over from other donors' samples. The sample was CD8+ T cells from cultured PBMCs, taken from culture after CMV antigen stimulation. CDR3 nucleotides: TGTGCCAGCAGTGACTCAGCGGGGGGGCCAGATACGCAGTATTTT. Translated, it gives CASSDSAGGPDTQYF.